This passage covers 10 T cell receptor beta chains from one sample sequenced in a study of T cell repertoires in cytomegalovirus infection (dated by TCRdb to the late 2010s). The sequencer was an Illumina HiSeq 1500. TCRdb's own reprocessing of the public reads used fastp at Q25 and MiXCR and kept productive beta chains. Here each entry gathers all rows of one CDR3 protein and keeps the most common genes and DNA. For this sample the table gives some 350,000 distinct CDR3 sequences, of which 15% to 20% were detected only once. The biggest ten clones account for around 9.3% of the sample. Sequenced sample: PBMCs. The receptors derive from a human donor in good health (CMV status not recorded). Some clones in this sample may be carry-over from other donors' samples.

Concerning this clonotype itself: A much larger clone is a single base away; this may be a read error. The V gene is TRBV15, the J gene TRBJ2-3; D is unresolved. Trimming cost V 4 bases and J 7 bases, with 12 bases left between them. This CDR3 contains 13 residues. Germline CDR1 reads LNHNV; CDR2 reads YYDKDF (reference sequence). CDR3 amino acids: CATSKRGVNTQYF. The CDR3 DNA reads as TGTGCCACCAGCAAAAGAGGTGTAAATACGCAGTATTTT.

This clonotype was recorded at least ten times. This sequence joins TRBV6-2 or TRBV6-3 and TRBJ1-5; D not resolved. Trimming shortened V by 6 bases and J by 4 bases, and 19 bases separated the two germline ends. The germline V gene encodes CDR1 MNHEY and CDR2 SVGEGT. CDR3 size: 16 residues. The CDR3: CASSPGYSQINQPQHF. As DNA, the CDR3 is TGTGCCAGCAGCCCCGGGTACAGCCAGATTAATCAGCCCCAGCATTTT.

The genes are TRBV12-3 or TRBV12-4 and TRBJ2-7; D possibly corresponds to TRBD2 (5 bases). V was trimmed by 6 bases and J by 3 bases, leaving 15 bases between them. CDR3 length: 14 amino acids. The CDR3 DNA reads as TGTGCCAGCAGCGTGGGAGCCAGACTCTACGAGCAGTACTTC. Protein sequence: CASSVGARLYEQYF.

This clonotype was seen at least ten times. The rearrangement joins TRBV7-2 to TRBJ2-1, with TRBD2 matching 13 bases. The CDR3 contains 15 residues. The J segment lost 7 bases and the V segment lost 5 bases, leaving 5 bases of the junction unmatched. CDR1 is SGHTA, CDR2 FQGNSA, per germline. Here the CDR3 reads CASSLLAGGANEQFF. DNA of the CDR3: TGTGCCAGCAGCCTACTAGCGGGGGGGGCGAATGAGCAGTTCTTC.

V gene TRBV12-3 or TRBV12-4 combines with J gene TRBJ1-5; D is possibly TRBD1 (6 bases). Trimming stripped 7 bases from V and 4 bases from J, with 14 bases between. The CDR3 loop spans 14 amino acids. The CDR3, as DNA: TGTGCCAGCAACTTACAGGGTCGGAATCAGCCCCAGCATTTT. It yields the protein CASNLQGRNQPQHF.

As regards this clonotype: The junction does not match germline at one end; this may be a read error. The rearrangement links TRBV4-2 to TRBJ1-1; D gene uncertain. The CDR3 has 16 residues. The V gene's germline CDR1 is LGHNA and CDR2 YNFKEQ. CDR3: CASSQPAGSLYTETFF. The CDR3 DNA reads as TGTGCCAGCAGCCAACCGGCGGGGTCGTTGTACACTGAAACTTTCTTT.

This clonotype occurred many times. The chain carries TRBV12-3 or TRBV12-4 and TRBJ2-5; 9 bases agree with TRBD1. This CDR3 comprises 14 residues. V shed 7 bases and J 2 bases; nucleotides not matched to a gene: 5. For the CDR3, the DNA is TGTGCCAGCACTCCTGGACAGGGGCAAGAGACCCAGTACTTC. This encodes CASTPGQGQETQYF.

This sequence joins TRBV18 and TRBJ1-2; unclear D gene. Between the trimmed V and J ends, which lost 4 bases and 7 bases, there was a span of 10 bases. Germline CDR1 reads KGHSH; CDR2 reads LQKENI. The CDR3 extends over 12 amino acids. The CDR3 is CASSQRTSGYTF. DNA for the CDR3: TGTGCCAGCTCACAGAGGACCAGTGGCTACACCTTC. Based on the CDR3 plus reference TRBV18 and TRBJ1-2, the full variable domain is NAGVMQNPRHLVRRRGQEARLRCSPMKGHSHVYWYRQLPEEGLKFMVYLQKENIIDESGMPKERFSAEFPKEGPSILRIQQVVRGDSAAYFCASSQRTSGYTFGSGTRLTVV.

This clonotype was detected a few times. In DNA, the CDR3 is TGCAGTGCTAGGGGGACAGCTGATTCACCCCTCCACTTT. Its translation: CSARGTADSPLHF. This chain connects TRBV20-1 to TRBJ1-6; 7 bases agree with TRBD1. Germline CDR1 reads DFQATT; CDR2 reads SNEGSKA (reference sequence). J gave up 8 bases and V 3 bases, and 4 bases lay outside the gene matches. The CDR3 sequence is 13 residues long.

The chain recombines TRBV6-2 or TRBV6-3 with TRBJ2-5, with D perhaps matching TRBD2 (5 bases). Looked up from germline, CDR1 is MNHEY and CDR2 is SVGEGT. The CDR3 covers 13 residues. V shed 6 bases and J shed 3 bases, with 11 bases lying between them. CDR3 nucleotide sequence: TGTGCCAGCAGGCTACTAGTGGAAGAGACCCAGTACTTC. It yields the protein CASRLLVEETQYF.